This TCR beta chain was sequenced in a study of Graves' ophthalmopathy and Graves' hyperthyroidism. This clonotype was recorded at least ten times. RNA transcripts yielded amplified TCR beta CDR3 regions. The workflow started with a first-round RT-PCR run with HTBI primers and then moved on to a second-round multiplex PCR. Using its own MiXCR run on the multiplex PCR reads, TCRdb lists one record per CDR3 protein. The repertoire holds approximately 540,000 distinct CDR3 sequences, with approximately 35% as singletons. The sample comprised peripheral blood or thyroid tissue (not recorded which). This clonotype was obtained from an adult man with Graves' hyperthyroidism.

CDR3 residues: CASSLRYEQYF. The CDR3 DNA sequence: TGTGCCAGCAGCTTAAGGTACGAGCAGTACTTC. J is TRBJ2-7 and V is TRBV28; the D is unclear. The ends were cut back, 6 bases at V and 4 bases at J, with 7 bases in the middle. Germline-derived CDR1 and CDR2 are MDHEN and SYDVKM. CDR3 length: 11 residues.